This T cell receptor (beta chain) was recorded in a study of CD8 T cells in ankylosing spondylitis. Study-wide results and caveats: Made up of fewer than ten highly homologous variants, a TCR beta motif appeared characteristic of ankylosing spondylitis blood.

The CDR3 sequence is 14 residues long. V shed 6 bases and J 3 bases; nucleotides not matched to a gene: 6. Germline V gene sequence: CDR1 SGHRS, CDR2 YFSETQ. TCRdb itself ran the 5' RACE reads through MiXCR, one entry per CDR3 protein. Of 200,000 to 250,000 distinct CDR3 sequences listed, roughly a tenth were seen once; the top ten hold 21%. There are many counts of this clonotype. What it binds is unknown. Specimen: blood, either unsorted or a sorted T cell fraction (not recorded which). This chain joins TRBV5-1 and TRBJ2-1, with TRBD2 matching 7 bases. The sequence was collected from a male donor with ankylosing spondylitis or in good health (not recorded which). The CDR3 coding sequence is TGCGCCAGCAAGGAAGGACTAGACTACAATGAGCAGTTCTTC. It is translated as CASKEGLDYNEQFF.